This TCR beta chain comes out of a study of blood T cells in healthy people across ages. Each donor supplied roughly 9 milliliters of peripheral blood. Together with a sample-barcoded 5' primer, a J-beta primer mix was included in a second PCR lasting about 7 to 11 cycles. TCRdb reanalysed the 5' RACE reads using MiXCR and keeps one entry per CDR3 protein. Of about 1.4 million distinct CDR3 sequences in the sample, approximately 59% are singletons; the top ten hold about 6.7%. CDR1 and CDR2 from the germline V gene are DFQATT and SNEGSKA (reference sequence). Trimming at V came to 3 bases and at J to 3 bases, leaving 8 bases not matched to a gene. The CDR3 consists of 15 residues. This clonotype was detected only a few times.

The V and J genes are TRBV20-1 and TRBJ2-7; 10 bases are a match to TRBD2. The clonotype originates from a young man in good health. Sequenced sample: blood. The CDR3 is CSARSALAGIYEQYF. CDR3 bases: TGCAGTGCTAGGAGTGCACTAGCGGGGATCTACGAGCAGTACTTC.